The 5 T cell receptor beta chains in this list originate from one sample, sequenced in a study of blood T cell repertoires in COVID-19. Produced via immunoSEQ multiplex PCR; TCRdb's table is partial and in-frame only. The repertoire holds around 150,000 clones, with 60% to 85% as singletons. The sample comprised peripheral blood. The receptors derive from a man in his 70s with acute or convalescent COVID-19.

This clone was observed once. The chain recombines TRBV6-2 or TRBV6-3 with TRBJ1-1, with 7 nucleotides matching TRBD1. This CDR3 is 15 amino acids long. The germline gives CDR1 MNHEY, CDR2 SVGEGT. Unmatched junction bases numbered 10, after V lost 6 bases and J lost 3 bases. The CDR3 reads CASSHPQGLHTEAFF. In nucleotides, the CDR3 is TGTGCCAGCAGCCATCCACAGGGGCTACACACTGAAGCTTTCTTT.

The V and J genes are TRBV5-4 and TRBJ2-2; 7 bases fit TRBD1. Losses at the gene ends were 4 bases for V and 3 bases for J; bases not matched to a gene: 3. Germline CDR1 reads SGHNT; CDR2 reads YYREEE (reference sequence). This CDR3 is built from 14 residues. This CDR3 is CASSRQGYTGELFF. In DNA form, the CDR3 reads TGTGCCAGCAGCCGACAGGGTTACACCGGGGAGCTGTTTTTT.

The V and J genes are TRBV6-5 and TRBJ2-7; 9 bases line up with TRBD2. CDR1 and CDR2 (germline): MNHEY, SVGAGI. J was trimmed by 1 base and V by 0 bases; bases with no gene match: 4. The CDR3 contains 16 residues. DNA for the CDR3: TGTGCCAGCAGTTACTCGTTAGCGGGGGAGTCCTACGAGCAGTACTTC. Its translation: CASSYSLAGESYEQYF.

V is TRBV12-5 and J is TRBJ2-7, with a possible D match to TRBD2 (6 bases). CDR1 is LGHNT, CDR2 FRNRAP, per germline. The CDR3 contains 15 residues. Trimming took 5 bases from V and 3 from J, leaving 17 bases between them. DNA for the CDR3: TGTGCTAGTGGTCCCGCCGGCGGGACGGGCTACGAGCAGTACTTC. This encodes CASGPAGGTGYEQYF.

V and J are TRBV7-6 and TRBJ1-1; D remains ambiguous. Deletions cut 5 bases from V and 3 bases from J, with 10 bases between. The CDR3 sequence is 13 residues long. Germline CDR1 is SGHVS and CDR2 is FNYEAQ. As DNA, the CDR3 is TGTGCCAGCAGCCGGAACGGGGACACTGAAGCTTTCTTT. Protein sequence: CASSRNGDTEAFF.